A selection of T cell receptor beta chains follows, all from one sample in a study of response to subunit inactivated influenza vaccine. TCRdb re-analysed the RT-PCR reads in MiXCR, keeping a single row per CDR3 protein. The sample carries hundreds of thousands of distinct CDR3 sequences, roughly 10% recorded once. The material sequenced was PBMCs from blood, taken on the day of vaccination. The source of these receptors is a man aged 50 to 59 who received an inactivated influenza vaccine. CDR3s include the opening cysteine and the closing phenylalanine or tryptophan. Each record gives: clone size, V gene, J gene, D gene, CDR3 DNA, CDR3 protein. A D gene is named only where the DNA matches it firmly. The listing skips clone size in some rows; elsewhere it reads once, few, many or a size class.

clone_size: -; v_call: TRBV29-1; j_call: TRBJ2-7; d_call: -; cdr3_nt: TGCAGCGCCACCCAGGGCTTTTCCAACGAGCAGTACTTC; cdr3_aa: CSATQGFSNEQYF
clone_size: many; v_call: TRBV29-1; j_call: TRBJ1-4; d_call: TRBD1; cdr3_nt: TGCAGCGGGGGACAGACGAATGAAAAACTGTTTTTT; cdr3_aa: CSGGQTNEKLFF
clone_size: -; v_call: TRBV7-2; j_call: TRBJ2-4; d_call: -; cdr3_nt: TGTGCCAGCAGCTTAGAATTTGGGTCAGCCAAAAACATTCAGTACTTC; cdr3_aa: CASSLEFGSAKNIQYF
clone_size: -; v_call: TRBV12-3/TRBV12-4; j_call: TRBJ2-2; d_call: -; cdr3_nt: TGTGCCAGCAGACCATGGGGCACCGGGGAGCTGTTTTTT; cdr3_aa: CASRPWGTGELFF
clone_size: many; v_call: TRBV3-1; j_call: TRBJ1-1; d_call: -; cdr3_nt: TGTGCCAGCAGCCAAAACGCAGGGAACACTGAAGCTTTCTTT; cdr3_aa: CASSQNAGNTEAFF
clone_size: few; v_call: TRBV20-1; j_call: TRBJ2-1; d_call: -; cdr3_nt: TGCAGCGTGGTGGATCAATACAATGAGCAGTTCTTC; cdr3_aa: CSVVDQYNEQFF
clone_size: -; v_call: TRBV20-1; j_call: TRBJ1-2; d_call: TRBD1; cdr3_nt: TGCAGTGCTAGCGTCAGGGGGTTTTATGGCTACACCTTC; cdr3_aa: CSASVRGFYGYTF
clone_size: many; v_call: TRBV20-1; j_call: TRBJ2-1; d_call: TRBD2; cdr3_nt: TGCAGTGCTAGGGGGCTAGCGGGTCTCAATGAGCAGTTCTTC; cdr3_aa: CSARGLAGLNEQFF
clone_size: few; v_call: TRBV29-1; j_call: TRBJ1-1; d_call: -; cdr3_nt: TGCAGCGTTCAGGGACGGTCGAACACTGAAGCTTTCTTT; cdr3_aa: CSVQGRSNTEAFF
clone_size: few; v_call: TRBV5-1; j_call: TRBJ1-2; d_call: TRBD1; cdr3_nt: TGCGCCAGCAGCGTAAGTTCGACAGGGGAGAATGGCTACACCTTC; cdr3_aa: CASSVSSTGENGYTF
clone_size: few; v_call: TRBV6-1; j_call: TRBJ2-1; d_call: -; cdr3_nt: TGTGCCAGCAGTCTAGCCGGGACACCGAGCTACAATGAGCAGTTCTTC; cdr3_aa: CASSLAGTPSYNEQFF
clone_size: many; v_call: TRBV5-8; j_call: TRBJ2-5; d_call: -; cdr3_nt: TGTGCCAGCAGCATCGGGACGGAGAGGGGAGAGACCCAGTACTTC; cdr3_aa: CASSIGTERGETQYF
clone_size: few; v_call: TRBV12-3/TRBV12-4; j_call: TRBJ2-3; d_call: -; cdr3_nt: TGTGCCAGCAGTTTATTGGGCAGCACAGATACGCAGTATTTT; cdr3_aa: CASSLLGSTDTQYF
clone_size: few; v_call: TRBV7-6; j_call: TRBJ2-1; d_call: TRBD2; cdr3_nt: TGTGCCAGCAGCGTTAGCGGGAGGGCCAGTCTTGAGCAGTTCTTC; cdr3_aa: CASSVSGRASLEQFF
clone_size: few; v_call: TRBV28; j_call: TRBJ2-1; d_call: -; cdr3_nt: TGTGCCAGCAGCCATTACGGACAGAGCGGGTTCTTC; cdr3_aa: CASSHYGQSGFF
clone_size: few; v_call: TRBV20-1; j_call: TRBJ2-7; d_call: -; cdr3_nt: TGCAGTGCCGCCAACCTTGGCTCCTACTACGAGCAGTACTTC; cdr3_aa: CSAANLGSYYEQYF